In this sample, the clone carrying this TCR beta chain turned up once. This specimen comes from a study of blood T cell repertoires in COVID-19. Study as a whole: The origin of the acute and convalescent COVID-19 samples was the United States, Italy and Spain.

The CDR3 has 15 residues. As originally analysed: Estimated nucleated cell counts came from reference gene primer amplification. The method was immunoSEQ multiplex PCR; TCRdb's version includes in-frame clones alone and lacks a portion of them. V, J and clone size are taken as reported in that table, and D and trimming were inferred from the DNA itself. Of roughly 130,000 clones listed, approximately 84% are singletons. V is TRBV21-1 and J is TRBJ1-4; the table calls TRBD1, which could not be checked here. TRBV21-1 is an annotated pseudogene. Sequenced: peripheral blood. The TCR sequence derives from a woman aged 55-70 years with acute or convalescent COVID-19. The CDR3 nucleotides read TGTGCCAGCAGGAGGACAGGGGGCCTGTGGGAAAAACTGTTTTTT. Translation gives CASRRTGGLWEKLFF.